This T cell receptor beta chain was profiled in a study of technical replicates of blood from four donors. Germline loops: CDR1 SEHNR, CDR2 FQNEAQ (reference sequence). The V end was cut by 8 bases, the J end by 3 bases, with 19 bases between. This CDR3 comprises 15 residues. TCRdb keeps only in-frame clones here, not all; method: immunoSEQ multiplex PCR. The repertoire holds about 74,000 clones, over 90% seen once, with 0.2% to 0.3% in the top ten. The specimen sequenced was T cells isolated from PBMCs. The V gene is TRBV7-9, the J gene TRBJ1-2; tentative D call: TRBD1 (6 bases). The TCR was taken from a human donor in good health. CDR3 in DNA: TGTGCCAGCGCCCCGGACAACAGGGCGCACTATGGCTACACCTTC. Translation gives CASAPDNRAHYGYTF.